These 6 T cell receptor beta chains originate from one sample sequenced in a study of CD8 T cells in Susac syndrome. Random hexamers served to reverse transcribe roughly 0.45 to 1 ug RNA. MiXCR was run by TCRdb on the immunoSEQ multiplex PCR reads, yielding one entry per CDR3 protein. The data contain hundreds of thousands of distinct CDR3 sequences, about 95% of them singletons. Sample: CD4+ T cells from PBMCs. The receptors shown here come from a human donor with Susac syndrome.

The chain joins TRBV6-2 or TRBV6-3 to TRBJ2-7; D is perhaps TRBD2 (6 bases). The CDR3 sequence is 13 residues long. Germline assignment: CDR1 MNHEY and CDR2 SVGEGT. V lost 8 bases to trimming and J lost 5 bases, with 16 bases between them. For the CDR3, the DNA is TGTGCCAGCCGGAATGGGGGAGGCGACGAGCAGTACTTC. Translation gives CASRNGGGDEQYF.

This clonotype was detected once. V usage is TRBV5-4 and J usage is TRBJ2-5, with 14 bases matching TRBD2. The CDR3 length is 16 residues. V lost 0 bases to trimming and J lost 5 bases; unmatched junction nucleotides: 3. Per the germline V gene, CDR1 is SGHNT and CDR2 is YYREEE (reference sequence). CDR3 sequence (DNA): TGTGCCAGCAGCTTGGGACTAGCGGGGGGGCCCGAGACCCAGTACTTC. It is translated as CASSLGLAGGPETQYF.

This chain joins TRBV12-3 or TRBV12-4 and TRBJ1-5; no reliable D call. Trimming removed 5 bases from V and 1 base from J, with 9 bases in between. The CDR3 loop spans 14 amino acids. In DNA form, the CDR3 reads TGTGCCAGCAGTCACGGGGAGAGCAATCAGCCCCAGCATTTT. Translation: CASSHGESNQPQHF.

The V and J genes are TRBV9 and TRBJ2-5; a weak D match, TRBD1 (6 bases). V was pared by 3 bases and J by 1 base, with 10 bases between. The germline V gene has CDR1 SGDLS and CDR2 YYNGEE. The CDR3 is 14 residues long. The chain's CDR3 is CASSARDTQETQYF. The CDR3 coding sequence is TGTGCCAGCAGCGCCCGGGACACCCAAGAGACCCAGTACTTC.

CDR3 in DNA: TGCGCCAGCAGCGGACAGGGGAGGGTCACTGAAGCTTTCTTT. It codes for CASSGQGRVTEAFF. The V call is TRBV5-1, the J call TRBJ1-1, with 9 bases identical to TRBD1. The germline V gene encodes CDR1 SGHRS and CDR2 YFSETQ. This CDR3 is 14 amino acids long. Trimming cost V 4 bases and J 4 bases; bases outside gene matches: 5.

This chain links TRBV28 with TRBJ1-5, with D hard to call. The V gene lost 3 bases and the J gene lost 7 bases, with 19 bases spanning the gap. Per the germline V gene, CDR1 is MDHEN and CDR2 is SYDVKM. There are 16 residues in the CDR3. This CDR3 reads CASSFIRREEEQPQHF. The CDR3 DNA reads TGTGCCAGCAGTTTTATTCGAAGGGAGGAGGAGCAGCCCCAGCATTTT.